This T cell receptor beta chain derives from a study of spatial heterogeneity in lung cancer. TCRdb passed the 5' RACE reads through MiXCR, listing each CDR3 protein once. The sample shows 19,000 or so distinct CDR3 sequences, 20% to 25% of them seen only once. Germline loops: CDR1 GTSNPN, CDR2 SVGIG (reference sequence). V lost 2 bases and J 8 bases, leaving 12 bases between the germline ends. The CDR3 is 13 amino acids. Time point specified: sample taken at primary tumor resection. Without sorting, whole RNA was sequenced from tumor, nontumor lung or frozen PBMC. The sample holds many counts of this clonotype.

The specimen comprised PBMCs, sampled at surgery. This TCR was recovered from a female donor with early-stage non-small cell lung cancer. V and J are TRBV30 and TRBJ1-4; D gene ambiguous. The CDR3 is CAWSRGMGEKLFF. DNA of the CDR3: TGTGCCTGGAGTCGCGGGATGGGGGAAAAACTGTTTTTT.